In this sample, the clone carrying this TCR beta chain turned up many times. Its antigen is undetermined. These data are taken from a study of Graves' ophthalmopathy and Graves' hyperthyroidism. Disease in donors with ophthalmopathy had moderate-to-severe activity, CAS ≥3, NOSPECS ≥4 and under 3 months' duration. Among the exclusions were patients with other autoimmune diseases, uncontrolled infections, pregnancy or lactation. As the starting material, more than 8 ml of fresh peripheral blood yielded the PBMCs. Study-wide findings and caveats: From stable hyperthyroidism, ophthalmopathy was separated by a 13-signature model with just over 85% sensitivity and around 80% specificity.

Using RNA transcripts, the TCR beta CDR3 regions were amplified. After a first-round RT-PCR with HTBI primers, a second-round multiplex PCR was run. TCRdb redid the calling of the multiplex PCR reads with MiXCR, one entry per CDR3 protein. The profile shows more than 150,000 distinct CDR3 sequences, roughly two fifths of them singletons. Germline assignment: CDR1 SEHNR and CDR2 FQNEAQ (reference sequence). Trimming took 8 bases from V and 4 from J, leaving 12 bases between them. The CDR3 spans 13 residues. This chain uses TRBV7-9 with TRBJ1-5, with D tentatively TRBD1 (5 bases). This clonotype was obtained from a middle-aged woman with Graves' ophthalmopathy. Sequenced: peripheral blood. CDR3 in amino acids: CASGWEGNQPQHF. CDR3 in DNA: TGTGCCAGCGGTTGGGAGGGGAATCAGCCCCAGCATTTT. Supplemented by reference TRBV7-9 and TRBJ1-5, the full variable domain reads DTGVSQNPRHKITKRGQNVTFRCDPISEHNRLYWYRQTLGQGPEFLTYFQNEAQLEKSRLLSDRFSAERPKGSFSTLEIQRTEQGDSAMYLCASGWEGNQPQHFGDGTRLSIL.